Sequencing of this T cell receptor beta chain was carried out in a study of siplizumab effects on memory and regulatory T cells. General study results and limits: Greater diversity than memory cells seemed evident in naive T cells, which also appeared to be major alloresponse contributors.

Here immunoSEQ multiplex PCR was the method, and the copy in TCRdb shows in-frame clones only, minus some. The data show around 100,000 clones, with 94% seen just once and approximately 1.4% held by the top ten. Notes on this clone: Its target is not known.

This CDR3 region has 19 residues. Germline CDR1 and CDR2: SGHVS and FQNEAQ. V shed 2 bases, J shed 5 bases, and the junction held 17 bases outside the gene matches. The sample was non-Treg CD4+ T cells sorted from blood. This chain links TRBV7-8 with TRBJ1-3; 8 nucleotides align to TRBD1. The sequence derives from a human donor in good health. The CDR3: CASSLKEWYPDRERNTIYF. The CDR3 DNA sequence: TGTGCCAGCAGCTTAAAGGAATGGTACCCGGACAGGGAAAGAAACACCATATATTTT.